This T cell receptor (beta chain) was captured by sequencing in a study of shared T cell receptors in the human thymus. CDR3 length: 18 residues. Looked up from germline, CDR1 is GTSNPN and CDR2 is SVGIG (reference sequence). The V end was cut by 0 bases, the J end by 2 bases, with 21 bases between. Assay used: immunoSEQ multiplex PCR; TCRdb lists only in-frame clones, some missing. This sample carries hundreds of thousands of clones, approximately 85% of them seen once, and the ten largest clones take roughly 0.01%. In addition, the sample was reused for a study of human thymus T cells. That source reports: Thymus tissue for the work was resected from patients undergoing corrective heart surgery.

The source material was thymocytes. The rearrangement joins TRBV30 to TRBJ2-3; D possibly corresponds to TRBD2 (6 bases). The TCR sequence derives from a girl under three years old with a congenital heart defect. The CDR3 spells CAWSVQSSLGGTTDTQYF. CDR3 bases: TGTGCCTGGAGTGTACAGTCTAGCTTGGGGGGTACCACAGATACGCAGTATTTT.